Listed here is a single T cell receptor beta chain. This record comes from a study of shared T cell receptors in the human thymus. Germline V CDR1 and CDR2: SQVTM, ANQGSEA. CDR3 length equals 12 residues. V gave up 6 bases and J gave up 7 bases; unmatched junction bases: 8. Profiled with immunoSEQ multiplex PCR; TCRdb holds only in-frame clones, not every one. In the table there are some 720,000 clones, approximately 90% of which are singletons. The data also belong to a second study, concerning human thymus T cells. That investigation notes: Related research examined unrelated individuals and reported that their thymic repertoires overlapped highly.

J is TRBJ2-7 and V is TRBV29-1, with TRBD1 matching over 8 bases. What was sequenced was thymocytes. The TCR comes from a boy under two years old with a congenital heart defect. CDR3: CSVKTGGQEQYF. As DNA, the CDR3 is TGCAGCGTAAAAACAGGGGGTCAGGAGCAGTACTTC.